Listed below are T cell receptor beta chains from one sample, sequenced in a study of blood T cell repertoires in COVID-19. The method was immunoSEQ multiplex PCR; TCRdb's version includes in-frame clones alone and lacks a portion of them. The table lists some 150,000 clones, over 80% of them singletons. The sequencing sample was made of peripheral blood. The receptors shown here come from a man aged 45 to 65 who had recovered from COVID-19. CDR3s include the opening cysteine and the closing phenylalanine or tryptophan. D genes are given only for firm matches. Clone size, where shown, is once, few, many, or a class for clones that have expanded.

v_gene	abundance	d_gene	j_gene	CDR3nt	CDR3aa
TRBV3-1/TRBV3-2	NA	NA	TRBJ1-3	TGTGCCAGCAGCCTTCAGCGGGGCACCTCTGGAAACACCATATATTTT	CASSLQRGTSGNTIYF
TRBV3-1/TRBV3-2	once	TRBD1	TRBJ2-5	TGTGCCAGCAGCCCAGGGACAGTGATAGGGGGCGTTGAAGAGACCCAGTACTTC	CASSPGTVIGGVEETQYF
TRBV6-5	few	TRBD1	TRBJ1-5	TGTGCCAGCAGTCCGACCTCAGGGGGTACCCAGCATTTT	CASSPTSGGTQHF
TRBV5-1	NA	NA	TRBJ2-7	TGCGCCAGCAGCTTGCCGAGCTCCTACGAGCAGTACTTC	CASSLPSSYEQYF
TRBV7-2	NA	TRBD1	TRBJ1-1	TGTGCCAGCAGCTTAGTACAGGGGGAATCATTGGAGGCTGAAGCTTTCTTT	CASSLVQGESLEAEAFF
TRBV4-2	NA	TRBD1	TRBJ1-2	TGTGCCAGCAGCCAAGATGCGACAGGGAGTTATGGCTACACCTTC	CASSQDATGSYGYTF
TRBV10-3	NA	TRBD2	TRBJ2-3	TGTGCCATCAGTGAGTCCCGTAGGATAGCGGGGAACACAGATACGCAGTATTTT	CAISESRRIAGNTDTQYF
TRBV27	NA	NA	TRBJ1-1	TGTGCCAGCAGTTTAGTGGCAGTTAACACTGAAGCTTTCTTT	CASSLVAVNTEAFF
TRBV19	NA	TRBD2	TRBJ2-1	TGTGCCAGTAGTATAGATGGGACTAGCGGGTACAATGAGCAGTTCTTC	CASSIDGTSGYNEQFF
TRBV6-5	few	NA	TRBJ1-1	TGTGCCAGCAGTTACCGCGGGTTAGGAAACACTGAAGCTTTCTTT	CASSYRGLGNTEAFF
TRBV18	few	TRBD1	TRBJ1-5	TGTGCCAGCTCACCGGGGACAGAAGGGCGTCAGCCCCAGCATTTT	CASSPGTEGRQPQHF
TRBV3-1/TRBV3-2	NA	TRBD1	TRBJ1-1	TGTGCCAGCAGCCGACCGGGACAGGGGAACACTGAAGCTTTCTTT	CASSRPGQGNTEAFF
TRBV27	NA	NA	TRBJ2-3	TGTGCCAGCCTAGGAGATACGCAGTATTTT	CASLGDTQYF
TRBV14	few	TRBD1	TRBJ1-3	TGTGCCAGCACGGCGGGACAGGGAATCGGAAACACCATATATTTT	CASTAGQGIGNTIYF
TRBV5-1	NA	TRBD1	TRBJ1-1	TGCGCCAGCAGCCCCCGGGACAGGTGGACTGAAGCTTTCTTT	CASSPRDRWTEAFF
TRBV2	NA	NA	TRBJ1-4	TGTGCCAGCAGTGATGTACTGGGGGCGTCGAATGAAAAACTGTTTTTT	CASSDVLGASNEKLFF
TRBV10-3	NA	NA	TRBJ2-5	TGTGCCATCAGTACCAATCTGTTGACAGGAACCCCCGAGACCCAGTACTTC	CAISTNLLTGTPETQYF
TRBV5-4	once	TRBD1	TRBJ2-5	TGTGCCAGCAGCAAGGGGACAGGGTACCAAGAGACCCAGTACTTC	CASSKGTGYQETQYF
TRBV19	NA	NA	TRBJ2-7	TGTGCCAGTAGTACGGGGAGGATTTCCTACGAGCAGTACTTC	CASSTGRISYEQYF
TRBV27	NA	NA	TRBJ2-5	TGTGCCAGCAGTTTACTGGGGGGTCAAGAGACCCAGTACTTC	CASSLLGGQETQYF
TRBV9	NA	NA	TRBJ1-2	TGTGCCAGCAGCGTAACGGGGACTCCTTCGGGCTATGGCTACACCTTC	CASSVTGTPSGYGYTF